This TCR beta chain was sequenced during a study of PD-1 blockade in classical Hodgkin lymphoma. Study findings and constraints: While CD8+ TCR diversity did not rise significantly by C4D1, CD4+ TCR diversity did. Relapsed/refractory patients reportedly had the lowest baseline TCR diversity, below newly diagnosed patients, who were below healthy donors. The study found complete responders had baseline diversity similar to newly diagnosed patients. Those starting nivolumab under 1 year post-ASCT were excluded.

The time point here: cycle 4 day 1 (C4D1), after about 6 weeks of nivolumab. Each and every patient relapsed after autologous stem cell transplantation, and patients got differing brentuximab vedotin exposure. To note about this clone: Its target is unknown.

Generated by immunoSEQ multiplex PCR, the TCRdb table keeps only in-frame clones and is missing some. The sample lists roughly 100,000 clones, around 80% occurring once. In germline, CDR1 is MDHEN, CDR2 SYDVKM. Between the trimmed V and J ends, which lost 4 bases and 7 bases, there was a span of 25 bases. CDR3 size: 18 residues. The specimen comprised peripheral blood mononuclear cells (PBMCs), sampled before the fourth cycle of nivolumab. V and J are TRBV28 and TRBJ1-4; D uncertain. The TCR was taken from a human donor with classical Hodgkin lymphoma. CDR3 DNA: TGTGCCAGCAGTTCTTCTTATGCCGACTCGGACGTTTCTGAAAAACTGTTTTTT. Amino acid sequence: CASSSSYADSDVSEKLFF.